The T cell receptor (beta chain) under discussion was sequenced for a study of blood T cell repertoires in COVID-19. Whole-study context: Samples taken during acute and convalescent COVID-19 were collected in the United States, Italy and Spain. The cDNA or gDNA used as material had been derived from T cells, B-cell-depleted T cells, or PBMCs.

This clone came up once. Repertoires were generated with immunoSEQ multiplex PCR, while TCRdb's copy carries only in-frame clones and drops some. Here the sample spans about 170,000 clones, less than 85% being singletons. Participant age was roughly 18 to 90 years, and participants resided in approximately 25 US areas. This CDR3 is 11 amino acids long. Trimming shortened V by 5 bases and J by 11 bases, and 9 bases separated the two germline ends. From germline, CDR1 is MNHEY and CDR2 SMNVEV (reference sequence). The material sequenced was PBMCs or T cells enriched from blood (not recorded which). This TCR came from a man aged 45-60 years who had recovered from COVID-19. The J gene is TRBJ1-4, the V gene TRBV27; tentative D call: TRBD1 (5 bases). CDR3 protein: CASSGGRKLFF. In DNA, the CDR3 is TGTGCCAGCAGTGGGGGGAGGAAACTGTTTTTT.